This T cell receptor beta chain was obtained from a study of T cell responses to AZD1222 COVID-19 vaccine. Overall study context: Pooled together were second doses at about 4 or about 12 weeks. Whole-study results and caveats: Just six people given AZD1222 tested seropositive at baseline. After two AZD1222 doses, spike-specific TCR breadth and depth rose versus day 0.

The CDR3 consists of 14 residues. Per germline, CDR1 MNHNY and CDR2 SVGAGI (reference sequence). V was shortened by 6 bases and J by 10 bases, with 19 bases between the two germline ends. Clones were sequenced by immunoSEQ multiplex PCR, and TCRdb holds only the in-frame ones, with some missing. The table includes 100,000 to 150,000 clones, around 87% detected once. A single count supports this clone. Its target is not known. This specimen consisted of peripheral blood, obtained on day 0 of AZD1222 vaccination. The chain couples TRBV6-6 to TRBJ2-1; D is unresolved. The clonotype was recovered from an adult in good health. CDR3 loop: CASRTLLFDTEQFF. CDR3 sequence (DNA): TGTGCCAGCAGGACGCTTCTGTTTGATACGGAGCAGTTCTTC.